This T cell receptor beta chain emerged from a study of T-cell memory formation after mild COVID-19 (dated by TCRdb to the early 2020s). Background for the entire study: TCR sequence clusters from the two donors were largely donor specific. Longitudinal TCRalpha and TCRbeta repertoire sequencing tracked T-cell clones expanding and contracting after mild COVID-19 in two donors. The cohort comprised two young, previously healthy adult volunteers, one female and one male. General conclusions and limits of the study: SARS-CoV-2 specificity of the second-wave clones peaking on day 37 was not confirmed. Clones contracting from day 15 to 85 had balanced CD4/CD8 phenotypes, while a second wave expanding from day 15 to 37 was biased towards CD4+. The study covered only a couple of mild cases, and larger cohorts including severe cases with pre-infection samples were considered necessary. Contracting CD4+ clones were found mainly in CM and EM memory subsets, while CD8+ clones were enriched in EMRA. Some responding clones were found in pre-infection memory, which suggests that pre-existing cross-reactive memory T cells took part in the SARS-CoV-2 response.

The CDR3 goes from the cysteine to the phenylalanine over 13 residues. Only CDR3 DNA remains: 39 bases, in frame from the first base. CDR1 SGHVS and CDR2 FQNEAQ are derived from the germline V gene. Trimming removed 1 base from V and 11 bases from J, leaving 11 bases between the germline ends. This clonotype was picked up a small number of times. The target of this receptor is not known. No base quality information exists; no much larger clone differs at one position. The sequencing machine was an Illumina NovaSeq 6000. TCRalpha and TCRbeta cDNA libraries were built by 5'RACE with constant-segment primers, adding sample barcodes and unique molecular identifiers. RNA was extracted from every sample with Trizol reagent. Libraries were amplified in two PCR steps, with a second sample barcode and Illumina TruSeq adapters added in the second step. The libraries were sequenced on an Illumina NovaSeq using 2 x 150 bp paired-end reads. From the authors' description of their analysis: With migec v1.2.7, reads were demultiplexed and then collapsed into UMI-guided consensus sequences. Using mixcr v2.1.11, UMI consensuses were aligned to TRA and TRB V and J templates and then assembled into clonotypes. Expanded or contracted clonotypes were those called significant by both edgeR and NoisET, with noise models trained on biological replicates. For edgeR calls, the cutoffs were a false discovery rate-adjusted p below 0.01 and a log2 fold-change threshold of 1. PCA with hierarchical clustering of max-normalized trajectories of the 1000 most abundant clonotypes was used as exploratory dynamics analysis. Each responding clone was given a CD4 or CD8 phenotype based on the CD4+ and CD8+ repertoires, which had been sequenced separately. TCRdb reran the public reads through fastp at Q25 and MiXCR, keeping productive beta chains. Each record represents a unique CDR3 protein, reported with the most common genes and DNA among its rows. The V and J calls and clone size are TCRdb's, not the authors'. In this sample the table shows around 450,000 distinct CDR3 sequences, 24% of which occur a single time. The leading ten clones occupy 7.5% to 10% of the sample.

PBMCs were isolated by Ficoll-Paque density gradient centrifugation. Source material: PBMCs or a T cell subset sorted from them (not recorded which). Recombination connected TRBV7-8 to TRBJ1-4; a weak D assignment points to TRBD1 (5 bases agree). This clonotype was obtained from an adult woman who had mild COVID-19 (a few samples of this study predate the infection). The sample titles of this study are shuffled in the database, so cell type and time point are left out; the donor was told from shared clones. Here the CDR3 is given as CASSLVGQGKLFF. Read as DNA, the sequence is TGTGCCAGCAGCTTAGTGGGGCAAGGCAAACTGTTTTTT.